A selection of T cell receptor beta chains follows, all from one sample in a study of T cells in Graves' hyperthyroidism and ophthalmopathy. TCRdb reprocessed the multiplex PCR reads with MiXCR, giving one entry per CDR3 protein. Of 600,000 to 700,000 distinct CDR3 sequences listed, nearly 45% are singletons. Sequenced input: peripheral blood or thyroid tissue (not recorded which). The receptor source for this set is an adult man with Graves' disease, either hyperthyroidism or ophthalmopathy (not recorded which). CDR3s include the opening cysteine and the closing phenylalanine or tryptophan. A D gene is named only where the DNA matches it firmly. Some rows mark clone size as missing; the rest say once, few, many or name a class of expanded clone.

>NA|TRBJ1-4|NA|TRBV20-1
TGCAGTGCCCGAGGGGATGTAGGACTGTTTTTT
CSARGDVGLFF
>NA|TRBJ2-5|few|TRBV2
TGTGCCAGCAAGCCGGGACAACAACAAGAGACCCAGTACTTC
CASKPGQQQETQYF
>TRBD1|TRBJ1-1|NA|TRBV10-3
TGTGCCATCAGCGTGAAAGGGGGCGCGGGGGCCACTGAAGCTTTCTTT
CAISVKGGAGATEAFF
>TRBD1|TRBJ1-2|few|TRBV6-1
TGTGCCAGCAGTCGCTGGACAGGGGTAGAGGATGGCTACACCTTC
CASSRWTGVEDGYTF
>TRBD1|TRBJ1-2|NA|TRBV24-1
TGTGCCACCAGTGAGACAGGGAATAGCTACACCTTC
CATSETGNSYTF
>NA|TRBJ2-5|few|TRBV13
TGTGCCAGCAGTCCCGCGGGTCTACGGAGGGAGACCCAGTACTTC
CASSPAGLRRETQYF
>TRBD2|TRBJ2-5|many|TRBV20-1
TGCAGTGCTATCTCACGGGAGGGCCGGAAGACCCAGTACTTC
CSAISREGRKTQYF
>TRBD1|TRBJ1-5|NA|TRBV20-1
TGCAGTGCGGGGGAAGGCAGGGGGGGACAGCCCCAGCATTTT
CSAGEGRGGQPQHF
>TRBD1|TRBJ1-1|few|TRBV29-1
TGCAGCGTCGGGACAGGCGCCACTGAAGCTTTCTTT
CSVGTGATEAFF
>NA|TRBJ1-3|many|TRBV2
TGTGGGGGCAACACTGGAAACACCATATATTTT
CGGNTGNTIYF
>NA|TRBJ1-5|NA|TRBV6-1
TGTGCCAGCAGTGTAAAAAGCAATCAGCCCCAGCATTTT
CASSVKSNQPQHF
>TRBD1|TRBJ1-6|few|TRBV6-4
TGTGCCAGCAGTGCCCGGGACAGCTTACGGAATTCACCCCTCCACTTT
CASSARDSLRNSPLHF
>NA|TRBJ1-6|many|TRBV19
TGTGCCACAGGGGACGCGCAGAATTCACCCCTCCACTTT
CATGDAQNSPLHF
>TRBD1|TRBJ1-2|NA|TRBV29-1
TGCAGCGTTGCCCCCGGGACAGACTATGGCTACACCTTC
CSVAPGTDYGYTF
>NA|TRBJ1-1|many|TRBV29-1
TGCAGCGTTGAAGGCAGGGTGATGAACACTGAAGCTTTCTTT
CSVEGRVMNTEAFF
>NA|TRBJ1-5|NA|TRBV2
TGTGCCAGCAGTTTTCGGGGGGGCGCGAGGATGAGTCAGCCCCAGCATTTT
CASSFRGGARMSQPQHF
>NA|TRBJ2-5|NA|TRBV9
TGTGCCAGCAGCGTAGAACCCGGGGATCAAGAGACCCAGTACTTC
CASSVEPGDQETQYF
>NA|TRBJ1-5|NA|TRBV29-1
TGCAGTGCGTATACGGGACAAGAAGATCAGCCCCAGCATTTT
CSAYTGQEDQPQHF
>TRBD1|TRBJ1-2|many|TRBV29-1
TGCAGCGTTGTAGGGGGCCCAGGGTTTGATGGCTACACCTTC
CSVVGGPGFDGYTF
>TRBD1|TRBJ2-7|NA|TRBV15
TGTGCCACCAGCAGAGTCAGGGGGACCTACGAGCAGTACTTC
CATSRVRGTYEQYF
>TRBD1|TRBJ1-4|few|TRBV12-3/TRBV12-4
TGTGCCAGCAGGGGACAGACTCTTTCTTTT
CASRGQTLSF
>TRBD1|TRBJ1-6|NA|TRBV5-1
TGCGCCAGCAGCTCGGGGACAGTTAATCCACCCCTCCACTTT
CASSSGTVNPPLHF
>TRBD2|TRBJ2-7|NA|TRBV25-1
TGTGCCAGCAGCTTGATCCTAGCGGGAGGGGCGCGGTACGAGCAGTACTTC
CASSLILAGGARYEQYF
>NA|TRBJ1-5|NA|TRBV7-2
TGTGCCAGCAGCTTAGTACAGGTCGGCAATCAGCCCCAGCATTTT
CASSLVQVGNQPQHF
>NA|TRBJ1-2|many|TRBV7-2
TGTGCCAGCAGCCTACAGGGCCGGGATGGCTACACCTTC
CASSLQGRDGYTF
>NA|TRBJ1-1|NA|TRBV6-1
TGTGCCAGTGCTTTCGTATCGAACACTGAAGCTTTCTTT
CASAFVSNTEAFF
>NA|TRBJ1-2|many|TRBV24-1
TGTGCCACCCGCGGGCAAGGTGGCTACACCTTC
CATRGQGGYTF
>TRBD1|TRBJ1-2|once|TRBV6-1
TGTGCCAGCAGTCGCTTCGACAGGGTGGATGGCTACACCTTC
CASSRFDRVDGYTF
>NA|TRBJ2-5|many|TRBV2
TGTGCCAGCAATCTAAACCAAGAGACCCAGTACTTC
CASNLNQETQYF
>TRBD1|TRBJ2-7|NA|TRBV7-9
TGTGCCAGCAGCTGGGACAGCGATTCCTACGAGCAGTACTTC
CASSWDSDSYEQYF
>NA|TRBJ1-1|many|TRBV2
TGTGCCAGCAACCGCCAATTTGCTGAAGCTTTCTTT
CASNRQFAEAFF
>TRBD1|TRBJ2-7|NA|TRBV4-2
TGTGCCAGCAGCCAAGACGGGGGACAGGGGGCGTTGGAGCAGTACTTC
CASSQDGGQGALEQYF
>NA|TRBJ2-5|NA|TRBV2
TGTGCCAGCCTGACAGGCCTTCAAGAGACCCAGTACTTC
CASLTGLQETQYF
>NA|TRBJ2-5|NA|TRBV29-1
TGCAGCGTTGCTGGGCTAGCGGACAGGGCCGAGGAGACCCAGTACTTC
CSVAGLADRAEETQYF
>NA|TRBJ2-2|NA|TRBV10-2
TGCGCCAGCAGTGTCCAGGGAAACACCAGGGAGCTGTTTTTT
CASSVQGNTRELFF
>TRBD1|TRBJ1-6|NA|TRBV29-1
TGCAGCGCAGGACAGGGCCCGGCTTCACCCCTCCACTTT
CSAGQGPASPLHF
>TRBD1|TRBJ1-5|many|TRBV7-6
TGTGCCAGCAGCCACGGGACAGGCGTCAATCAGCCCCAGCATTTT
CASSHGTGVNQPQHF
>TRBD2|TRBJ2-5|NA|TRBV11-2
TGTGCCAGCAGTGTAATAGCGGGGGGGCATGAGACCCAGTACTTC
CASSVIAGGHETQYF
>NA|TRBJ1-4|NA|TRBV6-1
TGTGCCAGCAGTTATAAAGGGGAGGAGGGAAAACTGTTTTTT
CASSYKGEEGKLFF
>TRBD1|TRBJ1-1|NA|TRBV9
TGTGCCAGCAGAGGGGGCTACACTGAAGCTTTCTTT
CASRGGYTEAFF
>TRBD2|TRBJ2-5|NA|TRBV29-1
TGCAGCGTTGCCGACAGCGGGGATGAGACCCAGTACTTC
CSVADSGDETQYF